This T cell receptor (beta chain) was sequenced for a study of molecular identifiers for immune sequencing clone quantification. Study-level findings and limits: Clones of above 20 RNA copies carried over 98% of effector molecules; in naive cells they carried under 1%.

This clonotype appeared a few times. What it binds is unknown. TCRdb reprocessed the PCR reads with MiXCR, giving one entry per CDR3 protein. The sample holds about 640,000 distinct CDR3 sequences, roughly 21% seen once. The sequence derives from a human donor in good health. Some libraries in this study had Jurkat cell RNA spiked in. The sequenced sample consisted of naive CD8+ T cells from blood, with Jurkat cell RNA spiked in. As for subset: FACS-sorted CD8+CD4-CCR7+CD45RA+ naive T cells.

The CDR3 sequence is CAWSVVGSTDTQYF. The CDR3 DNA reads TGTGCCTGGAGTGTAGTTGGAAGCACAGATACGCAGTATTTT. The rearrangement uses TRBV30 and TRBJ2-3; no firm D call. This CDR3 is 14 amino acids long. The germline V and J ends were trimmed by 0 bases and 0 bases, with 7 bases remaining between them. The germline V gene encodes CDR1 GTSNPN and CDR2 SVGIG (reference sequence). Using reference TRBV30 and TRBJ2-3 for the parts outside the CDR3, the full variable domain is SQTIHQWPATLVQPVGSPLSLECTVEGTSNPNLYWYRQAAGRGLQLLFYSVGIGQISSEVPQNLSASRPQDRQFILSSKKLLLSDSGFYLCAWSVVGSTDTQYFGPGTRLTVL.